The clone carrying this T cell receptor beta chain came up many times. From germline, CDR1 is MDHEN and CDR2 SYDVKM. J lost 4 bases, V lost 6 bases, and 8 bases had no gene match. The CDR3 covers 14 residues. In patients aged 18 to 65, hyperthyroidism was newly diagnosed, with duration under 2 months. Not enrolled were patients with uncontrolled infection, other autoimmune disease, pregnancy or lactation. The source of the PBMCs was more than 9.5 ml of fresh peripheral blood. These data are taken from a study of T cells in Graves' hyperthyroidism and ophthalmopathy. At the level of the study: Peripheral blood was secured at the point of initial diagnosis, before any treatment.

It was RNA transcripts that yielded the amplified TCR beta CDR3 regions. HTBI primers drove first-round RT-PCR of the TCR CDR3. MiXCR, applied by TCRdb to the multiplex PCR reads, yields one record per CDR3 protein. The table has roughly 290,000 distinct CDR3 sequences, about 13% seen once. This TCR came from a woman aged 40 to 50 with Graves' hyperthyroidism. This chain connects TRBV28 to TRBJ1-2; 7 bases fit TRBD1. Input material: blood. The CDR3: CASSQGGPSYGYTF. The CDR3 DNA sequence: TGTGCCAGCAGCCAAGGGGGCCCAAGCTATGGCTACACCTTC.